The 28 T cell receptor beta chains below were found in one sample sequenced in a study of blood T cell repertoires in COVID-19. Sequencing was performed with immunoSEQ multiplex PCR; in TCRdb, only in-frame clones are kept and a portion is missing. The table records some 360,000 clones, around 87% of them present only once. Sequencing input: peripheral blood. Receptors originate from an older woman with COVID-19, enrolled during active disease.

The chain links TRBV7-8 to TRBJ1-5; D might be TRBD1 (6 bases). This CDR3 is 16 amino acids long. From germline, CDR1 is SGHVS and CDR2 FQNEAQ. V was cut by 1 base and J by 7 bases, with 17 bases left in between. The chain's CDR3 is CASSLGSGQKAQPQHF. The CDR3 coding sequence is TGTGCCAGCAGCTTAGGTTCGGGACAAAAGGCCCAGCCCCAGCATTTT.

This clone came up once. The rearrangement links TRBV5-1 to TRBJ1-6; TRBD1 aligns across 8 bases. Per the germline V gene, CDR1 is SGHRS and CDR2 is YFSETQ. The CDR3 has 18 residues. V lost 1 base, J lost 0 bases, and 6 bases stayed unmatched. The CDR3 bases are TGCGCCAGCAGCTTGCTCGACAGGGGAAACTCCTATAATTCACCCCTCCACTTT. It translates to CASSLLDRGNSYNSPLHF.

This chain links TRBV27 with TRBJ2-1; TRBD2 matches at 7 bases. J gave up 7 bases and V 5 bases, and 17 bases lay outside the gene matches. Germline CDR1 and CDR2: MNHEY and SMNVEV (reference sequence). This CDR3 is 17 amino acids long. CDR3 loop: CASSIARRTRGTNEQFF. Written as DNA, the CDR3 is TGTGCCAGCAGTATCGCGCGTCGGACTAGAGGGACTAATGAGCAGTTCTTC.

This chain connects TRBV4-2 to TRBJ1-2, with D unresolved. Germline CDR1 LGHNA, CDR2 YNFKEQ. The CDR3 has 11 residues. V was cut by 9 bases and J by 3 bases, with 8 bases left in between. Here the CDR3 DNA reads TGTGCCAGGAGGAGGGACTATGGCTACACCTTC. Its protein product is CARRRDYGYTF.

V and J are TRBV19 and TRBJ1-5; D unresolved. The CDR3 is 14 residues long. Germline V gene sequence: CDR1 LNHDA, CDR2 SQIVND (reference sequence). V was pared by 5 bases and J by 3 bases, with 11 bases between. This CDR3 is CASSWRADNQPQHF. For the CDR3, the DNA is TGTGCCAGTAGTTGGAGGGCGGACAATCAGCCCCAGCATTTT.

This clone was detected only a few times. CDR3 amino acids: CASSYSTRTNEKLFF. Written as DNA, the CDR3 is TGTGCCAGCAGTTACTCGACCAGGACTAATGAAAAACTGTTTTTT. J is TRBJ1-4 and V is TRBV6-6, with D unclear. Germline CDR1 reads MNHNY; CDR2 reads SVGAGI (reference sequence). V dropped 0 bases and J dropped 2 bases, with 7 bases sitting between them. This CDR3 comprises 15 residues.

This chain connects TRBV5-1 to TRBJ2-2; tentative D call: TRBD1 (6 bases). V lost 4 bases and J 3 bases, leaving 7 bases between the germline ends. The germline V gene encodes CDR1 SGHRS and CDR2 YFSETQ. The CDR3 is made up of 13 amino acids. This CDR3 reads CASSEGDTGELFF. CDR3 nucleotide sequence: TGCGCCAGCAGCGAGGGGGACACCGGGGAGCTGTTTTTT.

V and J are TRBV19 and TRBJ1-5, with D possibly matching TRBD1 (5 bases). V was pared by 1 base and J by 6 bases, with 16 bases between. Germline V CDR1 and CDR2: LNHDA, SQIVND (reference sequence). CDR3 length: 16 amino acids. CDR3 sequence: CASSIAAGHQGQPQHF. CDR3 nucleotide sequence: TGTGCCAGTAGTATAGCGGCAGGGCACCAAGGTCAGCCCCAGCATTTT. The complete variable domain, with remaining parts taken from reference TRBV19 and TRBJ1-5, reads DGGITQSPKYLFRKEGQNVTLSCEQNLNHDAMYWYRQDPGQGLRLIYYSQIVNDFQKGDIAEGYSVSREKKESFPLTVTSAQKNPTAFYLCASSIAAGHQGQPQHFGDGTRLSIL.

Here the CDR3 reads CASSPWTGYNNEQFF. The CDR3 coding sequence is TGTGCCAGCAGCCCCTGGACAGGGTATAACAATGAGCAGTTCTTC. This chain uses TRBV7-3 with TRBJ2-1; 8 nucleotides align to TRBD1. With V trimmed by 5 bases and J by 5 bases, 8 bases remained unmatched. CDR3 length: 15 residues. Germline loops: CDR1 SGHTA, CDR2 FQGTGA.

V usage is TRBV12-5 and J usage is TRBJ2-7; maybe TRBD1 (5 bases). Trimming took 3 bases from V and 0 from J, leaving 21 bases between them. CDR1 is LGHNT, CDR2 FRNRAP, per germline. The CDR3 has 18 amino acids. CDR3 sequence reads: CASGLSPRAGISSYEQYF. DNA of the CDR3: TGTGCTAGTGGTTTATCCCCCCGAGCAGGGATCAGCTCCTACGAGCAGTACTTC.

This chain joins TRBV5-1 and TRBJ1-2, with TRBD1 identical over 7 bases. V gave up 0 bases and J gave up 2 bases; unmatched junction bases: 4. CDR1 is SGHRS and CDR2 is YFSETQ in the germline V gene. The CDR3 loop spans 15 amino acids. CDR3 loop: CASSLGPGGNYGYTF. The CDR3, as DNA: TGCGCCAGCAGCTTGGGGCCAGGGGGGAACTATGGCTACACCTTC.

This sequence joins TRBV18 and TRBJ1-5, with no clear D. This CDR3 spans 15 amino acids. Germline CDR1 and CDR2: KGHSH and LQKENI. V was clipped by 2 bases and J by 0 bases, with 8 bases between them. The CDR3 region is CASSPTADSNQPQHF. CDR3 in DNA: TGTGCCAGCTCACCAACAGCCGATAGCAATCAGCCCCAGCATTTT.

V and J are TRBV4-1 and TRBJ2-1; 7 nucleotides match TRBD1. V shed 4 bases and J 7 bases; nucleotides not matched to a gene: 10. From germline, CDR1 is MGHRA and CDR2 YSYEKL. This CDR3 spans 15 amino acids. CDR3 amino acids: CASSPDRVGSNEQFF. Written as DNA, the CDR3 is TGCGCCAGCAGCCCTGACAGGGTAGGATCGAATGAGCAGTTCTTC.

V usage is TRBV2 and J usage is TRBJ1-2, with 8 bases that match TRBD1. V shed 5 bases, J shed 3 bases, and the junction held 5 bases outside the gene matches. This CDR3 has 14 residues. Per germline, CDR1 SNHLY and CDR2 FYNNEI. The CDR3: CASSYGQGDYGYTF. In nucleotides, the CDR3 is TGTGCCAGCAGTTATGGACAGGGCGACTATGGCTACACCTTC.

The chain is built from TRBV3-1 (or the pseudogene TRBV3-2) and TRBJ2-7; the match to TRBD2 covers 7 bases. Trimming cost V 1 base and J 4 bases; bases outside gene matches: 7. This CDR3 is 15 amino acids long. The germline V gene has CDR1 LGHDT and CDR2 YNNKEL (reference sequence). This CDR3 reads CASSQVKLARYEQYF. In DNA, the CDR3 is TGTGCCAGCAGCCAAGTTAAACTAGCGAGGTACGAGCAGTACTTC.

Written as DNA, the CDR3 is TGTGCCAGCAGTGTTCAGGGCTTGGGTCAGCCCCAGCATTTT. This gives the protein CASSVQGLGQPQHF. The chain has TRBV2 and TRBJ1-5; D is perhaps TRBD1 (5 bases). CDR1 is SNHLY and CDR2 is FYNNEI in the germline V gene. The CDR3 is 14 residues long. V was cut by 4 bases and J by 6 bases, with 13 bases left in between. Looking up the rest from reference TRBV2 and TRBJ1-5 gives the full variable domain: EPEVTQTPSHQVTQMGQEVILRCVPISNHLYFYWYRQILGQKVEFLVSFYNNEISEKSEIFDDQFSVERPDGSNFTLKIRSTKLEDSAMYFCASSVQGLGQPQHFGDGTRLSIL.

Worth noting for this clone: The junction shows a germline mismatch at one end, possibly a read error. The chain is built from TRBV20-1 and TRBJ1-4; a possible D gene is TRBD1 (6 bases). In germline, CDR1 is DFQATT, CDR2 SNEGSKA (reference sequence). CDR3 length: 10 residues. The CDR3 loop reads CSARGTGSLF. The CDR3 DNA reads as TGCAGTGCTAGAGGTACAGGGTCGCTTTTT.

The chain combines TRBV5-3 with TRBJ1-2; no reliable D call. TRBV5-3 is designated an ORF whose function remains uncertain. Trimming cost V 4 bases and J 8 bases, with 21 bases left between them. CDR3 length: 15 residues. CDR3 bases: TGTGCCAGAAGCCAGCCAGACGGGGATGACGGAGGCTACACCTTC. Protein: CARSQPDGDDGGYTF.

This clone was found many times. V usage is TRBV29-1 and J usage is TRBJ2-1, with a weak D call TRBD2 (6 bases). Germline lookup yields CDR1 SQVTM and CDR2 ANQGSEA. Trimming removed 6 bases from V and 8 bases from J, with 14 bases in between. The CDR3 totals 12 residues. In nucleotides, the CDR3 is TGCAGCGTGGGGCCGGGGGACGATGAGCAGTTCTTC. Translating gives CSVGPGDDEQFF.

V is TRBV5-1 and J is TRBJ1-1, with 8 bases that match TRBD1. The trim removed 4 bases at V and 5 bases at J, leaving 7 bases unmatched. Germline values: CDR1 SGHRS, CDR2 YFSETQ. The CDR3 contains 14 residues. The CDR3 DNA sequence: TGCGCCAGCAGCCCTCGACAGGGGAGGACTGAAGCTTTCTTT. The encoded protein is CASSPRQGRTEAFF.

The chain's CDR3 is CASSLGRGRNEQYF. CDR3 coding DNA: TGTGCCAGCAGCTTGGGTAGGGGGCGCAATGAGCAGTACTTC. The V and J genes are TRBV13 and TRBJ2-7, with 7 bases that match TRBD1. V lost 3 bases to trimming and J lost 7 bases; unmatched junction nucleotides: 9. CDR1 and CDR2 (germline): PRHDT, FYEKMQ (reference sequence). The CDR3 sequence is 14 residues long.

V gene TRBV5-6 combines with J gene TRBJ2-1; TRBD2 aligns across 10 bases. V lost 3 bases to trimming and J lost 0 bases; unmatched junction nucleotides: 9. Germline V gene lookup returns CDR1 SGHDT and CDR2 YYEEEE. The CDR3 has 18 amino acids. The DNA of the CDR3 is TGTGCCAGCAGCTCCGATATCAAGCGGGGGGGCTCCTACAATGAGCAGTTCTTC. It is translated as CASSSDIKRGGSYNEQFF.

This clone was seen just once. CDR3 coding DNA: TGCGCCAGCAGGATTAGGGAGGGCCCCGATACGCAGTATTTT. Its translation is CASRIREGPDTQYF. The chain uses TRBV10-1 and TRBJ2-3; 7 bases fit TRBD2. CDR1 WNHNN and CDR2 SYGVQD come from the germline V gene (reference sequence). CDR3 length: 14 amino acids. With V trimmed by 6 bases and J by 6 bases, 9 bases remained unmatched.

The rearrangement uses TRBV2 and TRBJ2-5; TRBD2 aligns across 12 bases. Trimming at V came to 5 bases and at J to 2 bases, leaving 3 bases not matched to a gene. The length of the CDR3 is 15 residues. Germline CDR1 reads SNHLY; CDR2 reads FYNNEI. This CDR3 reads CASSRTSGVQETQYF. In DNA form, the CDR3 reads TGTGCCAGCAGTAGGACTAGCGGGGTACAAGAGACCCAGTACTTC.

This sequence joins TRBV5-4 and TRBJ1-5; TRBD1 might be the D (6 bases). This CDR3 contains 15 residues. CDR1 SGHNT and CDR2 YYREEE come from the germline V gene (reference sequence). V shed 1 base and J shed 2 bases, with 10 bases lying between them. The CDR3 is CASSLPSGGNQPQHF. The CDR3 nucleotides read TGTGCCAGCAGCTTGCCCTCAGGGGGCAATCAGCCCCAGCATTTT.

The CDR3 protein is CASSPSGGPETQYF. The DNA for the CDR3 is TGTGCCAGCAGCCCTAGCGGGGGGCCGGAGACCCAGTACTTC. V usage is TRBV7-9 and J usage is TRBJ2-5, with TRBD2 matching 11 bases. This CDR3 has 14 amino acids. Per the germline V gene, CDR1 is SEHNR and CDR2 is FQNEAQ (reference sequence). V was clipped by 5 bases and J by 5 bases; unmatched bases: 4.

Here the CDR3 reads CASRTTGVSNYGYTF. CDR3 coding DNA: TGTGCCAGCAGGACCACGGGAGTTTCCAACTATGGCTACACCTTC. This chain links TRBV28 with TRBJ1-2; D unresolved. Trimming shortened V by 6 bases and J by 2 bases, and 16 bases separated the two germline ends. This CDR3 contains 15 residues. Germline loops: CDR1 MDHEN, CDR2 SYDVKM.

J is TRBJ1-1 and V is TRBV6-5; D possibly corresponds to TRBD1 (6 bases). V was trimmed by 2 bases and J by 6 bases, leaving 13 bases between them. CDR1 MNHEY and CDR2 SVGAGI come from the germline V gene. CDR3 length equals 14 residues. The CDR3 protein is CASSYPGGGAEAFF. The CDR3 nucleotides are TGTGCCAGCAGTTACCCGGGCGGGGGCGCTGAAGCTTTCTTT.